Below, one T cell receptor beta chain is given with its context. Between the trimmed V and J ends, which lost 5 bases and 2 bases, there was a span of 13 bases. The CDR3 has 15 amino acids. Germline values: CDR1 LNHDA, CDR2 SQIVND (reference sequence). Clones were read by immunoSEQ multiplex PCR, and TCRdb kept only the in-frame ones, dropping some. Of 290,000 or so clones listed, roughly 89% are singletons. Assignment of participants to cohorts was predicated upon participant-reported clinical history. The sample comes from a study of blood T cell repertoires in COVID-19. This rearrangement joins TRBV19 to TRBJ1-5; no reliable D call. The specimen was PBMCs or T cells enriched from blood (not recorded which). The TCR was taken from a woman in her late teens or twenties with acute COVID-19. Here the CDR3 reads CASSAVREGNQPQHF. DNA of the CDR3: TGTGCCAGTAGTGCGGTTAGGGAGGGCAATCAGCCCCAGCATTTT.